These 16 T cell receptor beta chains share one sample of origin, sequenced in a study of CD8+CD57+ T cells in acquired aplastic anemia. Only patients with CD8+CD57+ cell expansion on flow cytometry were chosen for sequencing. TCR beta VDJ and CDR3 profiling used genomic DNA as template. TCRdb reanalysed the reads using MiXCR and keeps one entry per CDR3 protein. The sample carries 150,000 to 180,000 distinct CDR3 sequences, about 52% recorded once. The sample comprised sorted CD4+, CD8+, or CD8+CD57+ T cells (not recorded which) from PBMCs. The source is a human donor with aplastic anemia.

The CDR3 DNA reads as TGTGCCAGCAGTCGGACCGAGATTGAAGCTTTCTTT. It translates to CASSRTEIEAFF. V gene TRBV2 combines with J gene TRBJ1-1; the D is unclear. V lost 5 bases to trimming and J lost 7 bases, with 11 bases between them. Per the germline V gene, CDR1 is SNHLY and CDR2 is FYNNEI. The CDR3 covers 12 residues.

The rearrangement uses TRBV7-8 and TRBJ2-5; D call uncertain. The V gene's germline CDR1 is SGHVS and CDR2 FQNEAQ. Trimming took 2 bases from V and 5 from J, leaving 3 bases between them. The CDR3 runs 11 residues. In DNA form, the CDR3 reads TGTGCCAGCAGCTTAATCGAGACCCAGTACTTC. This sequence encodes CASSLIETQYF. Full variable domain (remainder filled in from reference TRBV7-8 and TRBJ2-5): GAGVSQSPRYKVAKRGQDVALRCDPISGHVSLFWYQQALGQGPEFLTYFQNEAQLDKSGLPSDRFFAERPEGSVSTLKIQRTQQEDSAVYLCASSLIETQYFGPGTRLLVL.

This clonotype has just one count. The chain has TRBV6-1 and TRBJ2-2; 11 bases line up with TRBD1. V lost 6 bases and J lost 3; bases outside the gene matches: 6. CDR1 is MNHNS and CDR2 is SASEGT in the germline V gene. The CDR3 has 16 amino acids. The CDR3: CASSPGTGGDTGELFF. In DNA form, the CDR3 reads TGTGCCAGCAGCCCCGGGACAGGGGGAGACACCGGGGAGCTGTTTTTT.

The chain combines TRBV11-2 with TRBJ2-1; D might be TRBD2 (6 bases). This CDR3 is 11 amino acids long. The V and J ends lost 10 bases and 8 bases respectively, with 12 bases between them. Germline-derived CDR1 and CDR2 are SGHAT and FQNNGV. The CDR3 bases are TGTGCCACTAGGCGGGGCTATGAGCAGTTCTTC. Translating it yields CATRRGYEQFF.

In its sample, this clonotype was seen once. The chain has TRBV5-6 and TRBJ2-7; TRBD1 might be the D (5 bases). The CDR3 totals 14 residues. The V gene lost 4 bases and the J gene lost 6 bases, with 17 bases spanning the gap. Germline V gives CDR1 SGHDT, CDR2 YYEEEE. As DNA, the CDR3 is TGTGCCAGCAGCCCCTCGCTTTTGGGGCGCGAGCAGTACTTC. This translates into CASSPSLLGREQYF. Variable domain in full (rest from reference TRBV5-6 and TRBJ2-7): DAGVTQSPTHLIKTRGQQVTLRCSPKSGHDTVSWYQQALGQGPQFIFQYYEEEERQRGNFPDRFSGHQFPNYSSELNVNALLLGDSALYLCASSPSLLGREQYFGPGTRLTVT.

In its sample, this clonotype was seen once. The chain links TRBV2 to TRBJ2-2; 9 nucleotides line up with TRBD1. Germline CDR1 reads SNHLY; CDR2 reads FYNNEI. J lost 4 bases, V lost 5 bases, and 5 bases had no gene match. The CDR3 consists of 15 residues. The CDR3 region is CASSSGTGTTGELFF. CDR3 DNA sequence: TGTGCCAGCAGTTCCGGGACAGGGACCACCGGGGAGCTGTTTTTT.

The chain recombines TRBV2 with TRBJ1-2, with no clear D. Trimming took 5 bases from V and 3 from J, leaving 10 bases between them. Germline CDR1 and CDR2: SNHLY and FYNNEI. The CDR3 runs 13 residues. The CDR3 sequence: CASSLTGDYGYTF. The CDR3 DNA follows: TGTGCCAGCAGTTTAACGGGAGACTATGGCTACACCTTC.

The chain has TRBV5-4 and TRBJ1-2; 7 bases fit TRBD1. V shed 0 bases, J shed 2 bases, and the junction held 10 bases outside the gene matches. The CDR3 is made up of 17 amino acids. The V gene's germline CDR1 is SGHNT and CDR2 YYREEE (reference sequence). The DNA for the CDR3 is TGTGCCAGCAGCTTGGCGGGTTATACAGGGGCGAACTATGGCTACACCTTC. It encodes CASSLAGYTGANYGYTF. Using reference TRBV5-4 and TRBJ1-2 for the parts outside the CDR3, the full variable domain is ETGVTQSPTHLIKTRGQQVTLRCSSQSGHNTVSWYQQALGQGPQFIFQYYREEENGRGNFPPRFSGLQFPNYSSELNVNALELDDSALYLCASSLAGYTGANYGYTFGSGTRLTVV.

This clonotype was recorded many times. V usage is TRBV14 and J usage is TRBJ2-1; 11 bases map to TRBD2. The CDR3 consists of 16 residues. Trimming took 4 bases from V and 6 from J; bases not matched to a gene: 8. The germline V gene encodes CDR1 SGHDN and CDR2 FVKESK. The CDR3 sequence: CASSPRLAGLINEQFF. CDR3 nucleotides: TGTGCCAGCAGCCCCCGACTAGCGGGGTTGATCAATGAGCAGTTCTTC. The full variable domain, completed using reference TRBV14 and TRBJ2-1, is EAGVTQFPSHSVIEKGQTVTLRCDPISGHDNLYWYRRVMGKEIKFLLHFVKESKQDESGMPNNRFLAERTGGTYSTLKVQPAELEDSGVYFCASSPRLAGLINEQFFGPGTRLTVL.

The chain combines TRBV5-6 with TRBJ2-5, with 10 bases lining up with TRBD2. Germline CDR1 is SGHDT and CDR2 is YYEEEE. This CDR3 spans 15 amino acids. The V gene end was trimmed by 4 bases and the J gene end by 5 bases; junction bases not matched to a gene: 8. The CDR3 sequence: CASSPAGGGYETQYF. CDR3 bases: TGTGCCAGCAGCCCAGCGGGGGGGGGCTACGAGACCCAGTACTTC.

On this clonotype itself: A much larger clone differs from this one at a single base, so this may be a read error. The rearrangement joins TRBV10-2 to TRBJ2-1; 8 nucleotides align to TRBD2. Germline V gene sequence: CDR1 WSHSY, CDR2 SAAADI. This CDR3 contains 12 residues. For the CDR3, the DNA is TGTGCCAGCAGGGGACTAGTTGGGAGGGCATTCTTC. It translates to CASRGLVGRAFF.

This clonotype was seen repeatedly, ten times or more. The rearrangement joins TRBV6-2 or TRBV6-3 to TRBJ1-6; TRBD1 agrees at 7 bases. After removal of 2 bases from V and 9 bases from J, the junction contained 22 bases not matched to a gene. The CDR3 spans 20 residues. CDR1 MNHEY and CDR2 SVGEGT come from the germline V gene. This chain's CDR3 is CASSYEVAGGRRIEGSPLHF. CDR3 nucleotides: TGTGCCAGCAGTTACGAGGTCGCAGGGGGGCGCCGAATCGAGGGTTCACCCCTCCACTTT.

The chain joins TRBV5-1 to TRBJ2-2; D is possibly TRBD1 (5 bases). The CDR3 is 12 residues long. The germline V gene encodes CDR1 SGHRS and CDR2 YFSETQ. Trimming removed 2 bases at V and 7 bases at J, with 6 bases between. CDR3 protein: CASSFRDGELFF. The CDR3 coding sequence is TGCGCCAGCAGCTTCAGGGACGGGGAGCTGTTTTTT.

CDR3 residues: CASSLSAGELSQPQHF. As DNA, the CDR3 is TGTGCCAGCAGTTTATCCGCAGGGGAATTAAGTCAGCCCCAGCATTTT. The V gene is TRBV27, the J gene TRBJ1-5, with D possibly being TRBD1 (6 bases). This CDR3 spans 16 amino acids. V lost 0 bases and J 6 bases, leaving 15 bases between the germline ends. Per germline, CDR1 MNHEY and CDR2 SMNVEV (reference sequence).

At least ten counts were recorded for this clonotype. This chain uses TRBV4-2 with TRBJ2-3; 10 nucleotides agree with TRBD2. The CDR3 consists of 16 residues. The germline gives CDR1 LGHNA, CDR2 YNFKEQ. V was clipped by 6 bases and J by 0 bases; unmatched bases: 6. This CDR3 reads CASRGGLAASTDTQYF. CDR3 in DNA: TGTGCCAGCAGGGGAGGACTAGCGGCTAGCACAGATACGCAGTATTTT.

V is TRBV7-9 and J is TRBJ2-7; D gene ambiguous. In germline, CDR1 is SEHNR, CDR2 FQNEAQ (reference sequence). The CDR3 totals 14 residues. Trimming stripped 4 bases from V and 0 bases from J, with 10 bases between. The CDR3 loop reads CASSYDAASYEQYF. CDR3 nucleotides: TGTGCCAGCAGCTACGATGCGGCCTCCTACGAGCAGTACTTC.